The 27 T cell receptor beta chains below were found in one sample sequenced in a study of T-cell reconstitution after alpha-beta-depleted transplantation in children (TCRdb year 2016). Libraries were made using PCR. Sequencing was performed on an Illumina HiSeq 2500. Molecular barcoding was employed in the preparation of TCR libraries, with unique molecular identifiers being used to normalize TCRbeta repertoire quantification. The public reads were quality trimmed at Q25 with fastp and then assembled into clones with MiXCR by TCRdb, keeping productive beta chains. Entries are consolidated by CDR3 protein sequence, retaining the most common genes and DNA. The sample has almost 500,000 distinct CDR3 sequences on record, about an eighth of them singletons. Under 7% of the sample comes from the top ten. Sequenced here: PBMCs from the stem cell graft donor, sampled from the stem cell graft. These receptors all come from a human donor who donated a stem cell graft to a child with combined immunodeficiency.

The chain couples TRBV30 to TRBJ1-5, with TRBD1 matching over 7 bases. Germline lookup yields CDR1 GTSNPN and CDR2 SVGIG (reference sequence). The CDR3 covers 14 residues. V lost 0 bases and J lost 4; bases outside the gene matches: 3. CDR3 loop: CAWSVRQGNQPQHF. For the CDR3, the DNA is TGTGCCTGGAGTGTACGACAGGGAAATCAGCCCCAGCATTTT.

At least ten counts were recorded for this clonotype. Written as DNA, the CDR3 is TGTGCCAGCAGTTTAGATGGGTATTCCTACAATGAGCAGTTCTTC. Translation: CASSLDGYSYNEQFF. This chain uses TRBV12-3 or TRBV12-4 with TRBJ2-1; no clear D gene. The CDR3 loop spans 15 amino acids. Between the trimmed V and J ends, which lost 1 base and 1 base, there was a span of 8 bases.

This clonotype was seen many times. The chain is built from TRBV5-6 and TRBJ2-1; 7 nucleotides line up with TRBD2. Unmatched junction bases numbered 20, after V lost 4 bases and J lost 7 bases. CDR1 SGHDT and CDR2 YYEEEE come from the germline V gene. The CDR3 runs 18 residues. CDR3 sequence (DNA): TGTGCCAGCAGCCTTGCGGAACCGTGGACGCCCGGGGGGAATGAGCAGTTCTTC. It translates to CASSLAEPWTPGGNEQFF. Combining the CDR3 with reference TRBV5-6 and TRBJ2-1 gives the whole variable domain DAGVTQSPTHLIKTRGQQVTLRCSPKSGHDTVSWYQQALGQGPQFIFQYYEEEERQRGNFPDRFSGHQFPNYSSELNVNALLLGDSALYLCASSLAEPWTPGGNEQFFGPGTRLTVL.

The J gene is TRBJ2-7, the V gene TRBV6-5; D is unresolved. This CDR3 has 14 amino acids. Deletions cut 1 base from V and 6 bases from J, with 13 bases between. Germline V lookup: CDR1 MNHEY, CDR2 SVGAGI. In DNA, the CDR3 is TGTGCCAGCAGTTACTTTTCCCAGGAAGGCGAGCAGTACTTC. This gives the protein CASSYFSQEGEQYF.

The chain uses TRBV27 and TRBJ2-5; 14 bases match TRBD2. The ends lost 5 bases at V and 5 bases at J; junction bases unmatched: 13. Germline V CDR1 and CDR2: MNHEY, SMNVEV (reference sequence). The CDR3 length is 18 residues. CDR3 nucleotide sequence: TGTGCCAGCAGTCACTCCGGGACTAGCGGGAGTCGATTGGAGACCCAGTACTTC. It yields the protein CASSHSGTSGSRLETQYF.

This clonotype was observed a handful of times. V and J are TRBV11-2 and TRBJ2-3; possibly TRBD1 or TRBD2 for D (7 bases each). Trimming stripped 1 base from V and 3 bases from J, with 20 bases between. The CDR3 length is 18 residues. From germline, CDR1 is SGHAT and CDR2 FQNNGV. The CDR3 protein is CASSLVGGGGSRTDTQYF. CDR3 in DNA: TGTGCCAGCAGCTTAGTAGGGGGCGGCGGGAGTAGGACAGATACGCAGTATTTT.

This clonotype was counted between two and nine times. The genes are TRBV9 and TRBJ2-5; 9 bases map to TRBD2. This CDR3 spans 16 amino acids. The germline CDR1 and CDR2 sequences are SGDLS and YYNGEE. The ends lost 0 bases at V and 5 bases at J; junction bases unmatched: 8. The CDR3 DNA reads TGTGCCAGCAGCGTAGGCGGGGGGGGCCCCCAGGAGACCCAGTACTTC. Protein product: CASSVGGGGPQETQYF.

This rearrangement joins TRBV7-3 to TRBJ2-3; D assignment may be TRBD1 or TRBD2 (5 bases each). The germline V gene has CDR1 SGHTA and CDR2 FQGTGA. The CDR3 is 16 residues long. The ends were cut back, 2 bases at V and 4 bases at J, with 16 bases in the middle. CDR3 amino acids: CASSLPDEGDADTQYF. The CDR3 region has the DNA TGTGCCAGCAGCTTACCTGACGAAGGGGACGCAGATACGCAGTATTTT. The full variable domain, completed using reference TRBV7-3 and TRBJ2-3, is GAGVSQTPSNKVTEKGKYVELRCDPISGHTALYWYRQSLGQGPEFLIYFQGTGAADDSGLPNDRFFAVRPEGSVSTLKIQRTERGDSAVYLCASSLPDEGDADTQYFGPGTRLTVL.

This clonotype has just one count. The V and J genes are TRBV7-8 and TRBJ2-5, with 9 bases identical to TRBD2. With 1 base clipped from V and 1 base from J, the junction kept 4 bases outside the gene matches. Looked up from germline, CDR1 is SGHVS and CDR2 is FQNEAQ. This CDR3 is built from 16 residues. CDR3 sequence: CASSLDLAGIQETQYF. CDR3 in DNA: TGTGCCAGCAGCTTAGACCTAGCGGGGATCCAAGAGACCCAGTACTTC.

The chain uses TRBV15 and TRBJ2-1, with D tentatively TRBD2 (5 bases). Trimming shortened V by 1 base and J by 9 bases, and 13 bases separated the two germline ends. Germline V gives CDR1 LNHNV, CDR2 YYDKDF (reference sequence). The length of the CDR3 is 14 residues. This CDR3 reads CATSRAGEGVEQFF. CDR3 DNA: TGTGCCACCAGCAGAGCTGGAGAGGGAGTTGAGCAGTTCTTC.

This clonotype has ten or more counts. V is TRBV9 and J is TRBJ2-1, with 8 positions matching TRBD2. Trimming cost V 2 bases and J 6 bases; bases outside gene matches: 1. Germline CDR1 and CDR2: SGDLS and YYNGEE. The CDR3 contains 13 residues. The CDR3 protein is CASSVSGGNEQFF. The CDR3 DNA sequence: TGTGCCAGCAGCGTGAGCGGGGGCAATGAGCAGTTCTTC.

This clonotype was recorded at least ten times. The chain joins TRBV12-3 or TRBV12-4 to TRBJ2-7, with D unclear. Trimming pared 4 bases from V and 4 bases from J, leaving 11 bases between. CDR3 length equals 13 residues. DNA of the CDR3: TGTGCCAGCAGTTCCGGCGTAAGTTACGAGCAGTACTTC. Translated: CASSSGVSYEQYF.

This clonotype was recorded many times. The genes are TRBV11-2 and TRBJ2-1; the match to TRBD2 covers 8 bases. Trimming took 5 bases from V and 4 from J; bases not matched to a gene: 7. Germline V CDR1 and CDR2: SGHAT, FQNNGV. The CDR3 has 15 amino acids. In DNA form, the CDR3 reads TGTGCCAGCAGCCCGGCGGCTAGCGGGTACAATGAGCAGTTCTTC. Protein: CASSPAASGYNEQFF.

This clonotype has just a few counts. The chain carries TRBV19 and TRBJ2-3; D uncertain. The ends were cut back, 3 bases at V and 0 bases at J, with 10 bases in the middle. Germline CDR1 is LNHDA and CDR2 is SQIVND (reference sequence). The CDR3 extends over 15 amino acids. CDR3 in DNA: TGTGCCAGTAGTATCCTCGCATTTAGCACAGATACGCAGTATTTT. It yields the protein CASSILAFSTDTQYF.

The chain carries TRBV12-3 or TRBV12-4 and TRBJ2-5, with TRBD1 matching 7 bases. With 2 bases clipped from V and 2 bases from J, the junction kept 8 bases outside the gene matches. This CDR3 is built from 16 residues. Written as DNA, the CDR3 is TGTGCCAGCAGTTTATATTCCGGACAGGCACAAGAGACCCAGTACTTC. It codes for CASSLYSGQAQETQYF.

This clonotype was seen only a few times. The chain recombines TRBV10-3 with TRBJ2-7; D might be TRBD2 (6 bases). The CDR3 spans 15 residues. Germline CDR1 reads ENHRY; CDR2 reads SYGVKD. Deletions cut 4 bases from V and 0 bases from J, with 13 bases between. CDR3 sequence reads: CAISGGDGISYEQYF. In DNA, the CDR3 is TGTGCCATCAGTGGGGGGGACGGTATCTCCTACGAGCAGTACTTC.

This clonotype appeared a few times. The chain is built from TRBV9 and TRBJ2-3, with unresolved D. Deletions cut 0 bases from V and 4 bases from J, with 15 bases between. This CDR3 spans 16 amino acids. Germline values: CDR1 SGDLS, CDR2 YYNGEE. The CDR3 here is CASSVAGVPSADTQYF. The CDR3 DNA sequence: TGTGCCAGCAGCGTAGCTGGAGTACCCTCAGCAGATACGCAGTATTTT.

This clonotype was detected ten times or more. The rearrangement uses TRBV24-1 and TRBJ2-2; a weak D match, TRBD2 (5 bases). CDR3 size: 16 residues. The germline gives CDR1 KGHDR, CDR2 SFDVKD. V was clipped by 0 bases and J by 6 bases, with 13 bases between them. The CDR3 DNA reads as TGTGCCACCAGTGATTTGCAAGAGGGTAGGGCCGGGGAGCTGTTTTTT. Translating it yields CATSDLQEGRAGELFF.

This clonotype was seen only a few times. J is TRBJ2-2 and V is TRBV14; D not certain. The CDR3 is 13 amino acids. Germline values: CDR1 SGHDN, CDR2 FVKESK. V lost 1 base to trimming and J lost 6 bases, with 6 bases between them. CDR3 DNA sequence: TGTGCCAGCAGCCAAGTTTCCCCCGGGGAGCTGTTTTTT. Translated: CASSQVSPGELFF.

This clonotype occurred a few times. The CDR3 spells CASSGREAGELFF. The DNA of the CDR3 is TGTGCCAGCAGCGGGCGGGAGGCCGGGGAGCTGTTTTTT. The chain links TRBV7-3 to TRBJ2-2; 8 bases are a match to TRBD2. The J segment lost 6 bases and the V segment lost 5 bases, leaving 2 bases of the junction unmatched. CDR1 and CDR2 from the germline V gene are SGHTA and FQGTGA. The CDR3 runs 13 residues.

This chain links TRBV18 with TRBJ2-7; 7 nucleotides match TRBD1. This CDR3 contains 14 residues. The ends lost 6 bases at V and 3 bases at J; junction bases unmatched: 8. The germline gives CDR1 KGHSH, CDR2 LQKENI. This CDR3 reads CASSATGPYYEQYF. The DNA of the CDR3 is TGTGCCAGCTCCGCGACAGGGCCCTACTACGAGCAGTACTTC.

The chain combines TRBV3-1 with TRBJ1-5; D uncertain. Per germline, CDR1 LGHDT and CDR2 YNNKEL (reference sequence). The V end lost 4 bases, the J end lost 3 bases, and 10 bases lay between the germline ends. The CDR3 is 14 amino acids. The CDR3 loop is CASSRGGYNQPQHF. The CDR3, as DNA: TGTGCCAGCAGCCGGGGTGGGTACAATCAGCCCCAGCATTTT.

This clonotype was observed at least ten times. The CDR3, as DNA: TGTGCCAGCAGTTTTCTCCGGGAAGAGGAGCAGTTCTTC. Protein: CASSFLREEEQFF. The chain carries TRBV12-3 or TRBV12-4 and TRBJ2-1, with a possible D match to TRBD2 (5 bases). The CDR3 runs 13 residues. Trimming took 3 bases from V and 10 from J, leaving 13 bases between them.

The chain has TRBV7-8 and TRBJ2-5; weak D call: TRBD2 (5 bases). Germline V CDR1 and CDR2: SGHVS, FQNEAQ. V shed 1 base and J shed 5 bases, with 8 bases lying between them. CDR3 length equals 13 residues. CDR3 loop: CASSLGTVETQYF. CDR3 bases: TGTGCCAGCAGCTTAGGGACTGTGGAGACCCAGTACTTC. The full variable domain, rest sourced from reference TRBV7-8 and TRBJ2-5, is GAGVSQSPRYKVAKRGQDVALRCDPISGHVSLFWYQQALGQGPEFLTYFQNEAQLDKSGLPSDRFFAERPEGSVSTLKIQRTQQEDSAVYLCASSLGTVETQYFGPGTRLLVL.

This clonotype was detected only a few times. V is TRBV3-1 and J is TRBJ2-7; 11 bases are shared with TRBD2. The CDR3 is 15 residues long. J was trimmed by 1 base and V by 3 bases; bases with no gene match: 2. Per the germline V gene, CDR1 is LGHDT and CDR2 is YNNKEL (reference sequence). Here the CDR3 reads CASSHGTSGSYEQYF. The CDR3 DNA reads TGTGCCAGCAGCCACGGGACTAGCGGATCCTACGAGCAGTACTTC.

Only a few counts were recorded for this clonotype. V is TRBV6-5 and J is TRBJ1-2; TRBD1 aligns across 7 bases. The CDR3 totals 17 residues. Germline CDR1 MNHEY, CDR2 SVGAGI. V lost 7 bases and J lost 3; bases outside the gene matches: 17. In DNA form, the CDR3 reads TGTGCCAGCAACTCCTGGGGCAGGGGGGCGTCGGACTATGGCTACACCTTC. This encodes CASNSWGRGASDYGYTF.

The V call is TRBV12-3 or TRBV12-4, the J call TRBJ2-1; D ambiguous. With 6 bases removed from V and 9 bases from J, the gap between germline ends came to 15 bases. The CDR3 spans 13 residues. In DNA form, the CDR3 reads TGTGCCAGCAGCCCCACTAACCTGGGTGAGCAGTTCTTC. Its protein product is CASSPTNLGEQFF.